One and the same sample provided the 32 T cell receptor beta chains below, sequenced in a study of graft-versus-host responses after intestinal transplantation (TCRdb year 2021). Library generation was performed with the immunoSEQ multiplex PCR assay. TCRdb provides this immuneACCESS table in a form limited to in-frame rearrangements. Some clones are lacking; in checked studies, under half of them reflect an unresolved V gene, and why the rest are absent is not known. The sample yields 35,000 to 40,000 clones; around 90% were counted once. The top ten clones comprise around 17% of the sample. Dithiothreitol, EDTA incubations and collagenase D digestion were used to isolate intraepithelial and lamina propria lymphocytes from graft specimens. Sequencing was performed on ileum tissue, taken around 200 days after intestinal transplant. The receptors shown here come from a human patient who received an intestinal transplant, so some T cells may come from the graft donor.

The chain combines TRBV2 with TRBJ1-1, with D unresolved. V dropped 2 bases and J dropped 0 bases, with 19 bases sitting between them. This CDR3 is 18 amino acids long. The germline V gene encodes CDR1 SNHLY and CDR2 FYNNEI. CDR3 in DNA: TGTGCCAGCAGTGAACTTGTTGCAAGGACGGCGATGAACACTGAAGCTTTCTTT. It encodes CASSELVARTAMNTEAFF. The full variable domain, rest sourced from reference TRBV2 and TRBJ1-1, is EPEVTQTPSHQVTQMGQEVILRCVPISNHLYFYWYRQILGQKVEFLVSFYNNEISEKSEIFDDQFSVERPDGSNFTLKIRSTKLEDSAMYFCASSELVARTAMNTEAFFGQGTRLTVV.

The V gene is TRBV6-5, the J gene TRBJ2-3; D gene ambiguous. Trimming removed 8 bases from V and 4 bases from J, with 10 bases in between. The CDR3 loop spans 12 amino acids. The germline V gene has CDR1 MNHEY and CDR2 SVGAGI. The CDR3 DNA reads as TGTGCCAGCTTTGATCTCGCAGATACGCAGTATTTT. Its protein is CASFDLADTQYF.

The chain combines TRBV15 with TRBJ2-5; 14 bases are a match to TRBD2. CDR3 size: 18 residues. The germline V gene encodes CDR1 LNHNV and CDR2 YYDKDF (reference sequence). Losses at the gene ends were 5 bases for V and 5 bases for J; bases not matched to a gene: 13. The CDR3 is CATSEQPGLAGAGETQYF. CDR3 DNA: TGTGCCACCAGCGAGCAACCGGGACTAGCGGGAGCAGGCGAGACCCAGTACTTC.

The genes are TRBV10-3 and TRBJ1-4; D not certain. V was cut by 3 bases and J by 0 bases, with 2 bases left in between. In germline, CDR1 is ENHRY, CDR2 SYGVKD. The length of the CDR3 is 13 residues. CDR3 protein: CAISETTNEKLFF. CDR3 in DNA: TGTGCCATCAGTGAAACAACTAATGAAAAACTGTTTTTT.

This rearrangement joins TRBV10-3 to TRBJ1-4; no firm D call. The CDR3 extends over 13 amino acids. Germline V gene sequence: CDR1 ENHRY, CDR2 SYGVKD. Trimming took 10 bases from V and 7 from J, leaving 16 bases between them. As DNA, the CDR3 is TGTGCCACCCGCCCTGATTGGGGTGAAAAACTGTTTTTT. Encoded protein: CATRPDWGEKLFF.

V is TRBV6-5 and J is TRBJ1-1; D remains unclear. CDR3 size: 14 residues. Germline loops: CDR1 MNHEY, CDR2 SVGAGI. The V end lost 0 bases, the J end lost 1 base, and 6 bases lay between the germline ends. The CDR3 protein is CASSYSGWNTEAFF. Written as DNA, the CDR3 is TGTGCCAGCAGTTACTCGGGGTGGAACACTGAAGCTTTCTTT.

The CDR3 reads CASSFDAGTGNYEQYF. CDR3 bases: TGCGCCAGCAGCTTCGACGCCGGGACAGGGAACTACGAGCAGTACTTC. V gene TRBV5-1 combines with J gene TRBJ2-7; 9 nucleotides align to TRBD1. The CDR3 is 16 amino acids. V shed 2 bases, J shed 3 bases, and the junction held 9 bases outside the gene matches. CDR1 is SGHRS, CDR2 YFSETQ, per germline.

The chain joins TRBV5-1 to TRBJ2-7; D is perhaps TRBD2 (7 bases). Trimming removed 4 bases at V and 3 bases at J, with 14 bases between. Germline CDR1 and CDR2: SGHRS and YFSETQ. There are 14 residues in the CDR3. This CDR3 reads CASSAEGGGYEQYF. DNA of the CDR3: TGCGCCAGCAGCGCCGAAGGGGGGGGCTACGAGCAGTACTTC.

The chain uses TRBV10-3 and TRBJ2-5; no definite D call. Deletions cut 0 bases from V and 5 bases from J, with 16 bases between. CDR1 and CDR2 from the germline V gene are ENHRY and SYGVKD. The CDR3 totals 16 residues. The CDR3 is CAISESLARAPETQYF. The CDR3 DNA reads TGTGCCATCAGTGAGTCGCTCGCGCGTGCCCCGGAGACCCAGTACTTC.

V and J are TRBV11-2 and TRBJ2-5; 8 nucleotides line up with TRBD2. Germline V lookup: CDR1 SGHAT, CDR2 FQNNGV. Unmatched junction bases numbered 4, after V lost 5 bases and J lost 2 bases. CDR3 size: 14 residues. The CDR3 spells CASSPPSGQETQYF. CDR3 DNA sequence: TGTGCCAGCAGCCCTCCTAGCGGGCAAGAGACCCAGTACTTC.

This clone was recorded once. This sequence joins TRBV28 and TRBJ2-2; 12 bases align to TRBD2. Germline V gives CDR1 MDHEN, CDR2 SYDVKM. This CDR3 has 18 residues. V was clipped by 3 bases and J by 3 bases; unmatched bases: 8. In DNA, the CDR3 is TGTGCCAGCAGTTTGGGGCTAGCGGGGGGGTTCGACACCGGGGAGCTGTTTTTT. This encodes CASSLGLAGGFDTGELFF.

The CDR3 DNA is TGTGCCAGCAGCCGGACCGCTCGGGAGCAGTACTTC. Amino acid sequence: CASSRTAREQYF. This chain uses TRBV11-2 with TRBJ2-7, with D uncertain. Germline lookup yields CDR1 SGHAT and CDR2 FQNNGV. V shed 5 bases and J shed 7 bases, with 12 bases lying between them. The CDR3 extends over 12 amino acids.

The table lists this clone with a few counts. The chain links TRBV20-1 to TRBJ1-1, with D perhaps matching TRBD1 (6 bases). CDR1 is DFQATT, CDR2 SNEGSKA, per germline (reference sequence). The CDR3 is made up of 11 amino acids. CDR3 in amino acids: CSSRGNTEAFF. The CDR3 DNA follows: TGCAGCAGCAGGGGGAACACTGAAGCTTTCTTT.

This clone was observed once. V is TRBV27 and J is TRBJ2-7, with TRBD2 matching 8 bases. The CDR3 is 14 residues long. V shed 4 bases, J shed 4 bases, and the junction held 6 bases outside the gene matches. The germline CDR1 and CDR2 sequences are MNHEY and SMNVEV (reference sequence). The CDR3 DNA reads TGTGCCAGCAGTTCTCGACTAGCGTATTACGAGCAGTACTTC. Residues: CASSSRLAYYEQYF.

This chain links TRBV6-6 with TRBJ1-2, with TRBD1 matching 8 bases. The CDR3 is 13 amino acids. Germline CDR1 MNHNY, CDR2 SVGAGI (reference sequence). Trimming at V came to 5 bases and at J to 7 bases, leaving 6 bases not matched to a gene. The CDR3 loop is CASSPGGLSGYTF. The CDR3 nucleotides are TGTGCCAGCAGTCCAGGGGGCTTAAGTGGCTACACCTTC.

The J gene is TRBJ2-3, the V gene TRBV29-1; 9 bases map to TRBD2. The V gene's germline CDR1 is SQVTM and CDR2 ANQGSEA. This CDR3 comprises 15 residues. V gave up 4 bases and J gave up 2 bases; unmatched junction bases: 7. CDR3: CSVVLAGILTDTQYF. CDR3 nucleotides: TGCAGCGTTGTGCTAGCGGGGATACTCACAGATACGCAGTATTTT.

DNA for the CDR3: TGTGCCAGCAGTTCGCCCGGAGATACGCAGTATTTT. It encodes CASSSPGDTQYF. The V call is TRBV27, the J call TRBJ2-3; D is ambiguous. This CDR3 has 12 amino acids. Trimming removed 4 bases from V and 5 bases from J, with 7 bases in between. Germline V CDR1 and CDR2: MNHEY, SMNVEV (reference sequence).

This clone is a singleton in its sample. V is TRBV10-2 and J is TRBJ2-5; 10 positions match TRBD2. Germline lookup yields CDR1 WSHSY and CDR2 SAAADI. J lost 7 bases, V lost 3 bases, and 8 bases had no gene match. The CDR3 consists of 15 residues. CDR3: CASSDNASGRGTQYF. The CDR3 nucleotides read TGCGCCAGCAGTGATAATGCTAGCGGGAGAGGGACCCAGTACTTC.

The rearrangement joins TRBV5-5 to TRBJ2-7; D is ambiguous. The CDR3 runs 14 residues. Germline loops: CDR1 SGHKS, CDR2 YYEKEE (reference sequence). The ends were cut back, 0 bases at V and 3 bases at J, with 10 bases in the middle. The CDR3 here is CASSLVGNSYEQYF. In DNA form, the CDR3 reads TGTGCCAGCAGCTTGGTAGGGAACAGCTACGAGCAGTACTTC.

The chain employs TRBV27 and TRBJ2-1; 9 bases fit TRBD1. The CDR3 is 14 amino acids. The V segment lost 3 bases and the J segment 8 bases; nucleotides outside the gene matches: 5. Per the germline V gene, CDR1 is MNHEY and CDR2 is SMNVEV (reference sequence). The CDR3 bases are TGTGCCAGCAGTTTCGCCACAGGGGGCGATGAGCAGTTCTTC. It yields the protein CASSFATGGDEQFF.

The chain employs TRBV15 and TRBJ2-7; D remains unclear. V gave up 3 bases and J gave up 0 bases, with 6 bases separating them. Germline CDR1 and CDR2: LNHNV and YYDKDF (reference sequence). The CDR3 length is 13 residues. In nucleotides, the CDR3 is TGTGCCACCAGCAGGGAACTCTCCTACGAGCAGTACTTC. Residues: CATSRELSYEQYF. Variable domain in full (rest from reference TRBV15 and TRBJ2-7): DAMVIQNPRYQVTQFGKPVTLSCSQTLNHNVMYWYQQKSSQAPKLLFHYYDKDFNNEADTPDNFQSRRPNTSFCFLDIRSPGLGDTAMYLCATSRELSYEQYFGPGTRLTVT.

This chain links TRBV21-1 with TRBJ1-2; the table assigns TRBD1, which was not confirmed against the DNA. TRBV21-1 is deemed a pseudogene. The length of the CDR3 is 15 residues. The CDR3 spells CASSTMTGTNYGYTF. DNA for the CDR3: TGTGCCAGCAGCACGATGACAGGGACCAACTATGGCTACACCTTC.

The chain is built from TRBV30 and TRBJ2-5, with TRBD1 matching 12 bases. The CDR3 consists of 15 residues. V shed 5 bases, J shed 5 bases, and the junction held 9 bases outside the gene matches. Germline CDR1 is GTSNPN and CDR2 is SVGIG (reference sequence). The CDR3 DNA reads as TGTGCCTGGCGCCAGGGACAGGGGGCCGGGGAGACCCAGTACTTC. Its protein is CAWRQGQGAGETQYF.

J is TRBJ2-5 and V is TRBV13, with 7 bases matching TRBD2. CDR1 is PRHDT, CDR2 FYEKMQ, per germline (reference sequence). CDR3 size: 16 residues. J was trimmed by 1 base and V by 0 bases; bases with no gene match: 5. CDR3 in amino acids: CASSLGPGGIQETQYF. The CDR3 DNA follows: TGTGCCAGCAGCTTAGGGCCGGGGGGAATCCAAGAGACCCAGTACTTC.

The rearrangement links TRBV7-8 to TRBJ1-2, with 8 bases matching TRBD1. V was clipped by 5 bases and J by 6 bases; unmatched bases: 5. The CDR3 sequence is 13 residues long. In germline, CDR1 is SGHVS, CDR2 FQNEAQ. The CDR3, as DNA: TGTGCCAGCAGCCCGGACAGGGTGGATGGCTACACCTTC. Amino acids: CASSPDRVDGYTF.

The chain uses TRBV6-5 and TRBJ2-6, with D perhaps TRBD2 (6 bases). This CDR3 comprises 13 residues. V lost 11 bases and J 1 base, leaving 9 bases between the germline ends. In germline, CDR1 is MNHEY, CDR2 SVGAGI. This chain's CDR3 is CAVRGSGANVLTF. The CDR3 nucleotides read TGTGCCGTCCGGGGGTCTGGGGCCAACGTCCTGACTTTC.

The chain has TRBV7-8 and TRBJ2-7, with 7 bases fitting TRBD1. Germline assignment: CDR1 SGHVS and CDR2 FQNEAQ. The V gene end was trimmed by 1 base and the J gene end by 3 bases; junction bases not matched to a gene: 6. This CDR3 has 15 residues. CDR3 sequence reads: CASSLERGQYYEQYF. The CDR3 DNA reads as TGTGCCAGCAGCTTAGAAAGGGGACAGTACTACGAGCAGTACTTC.

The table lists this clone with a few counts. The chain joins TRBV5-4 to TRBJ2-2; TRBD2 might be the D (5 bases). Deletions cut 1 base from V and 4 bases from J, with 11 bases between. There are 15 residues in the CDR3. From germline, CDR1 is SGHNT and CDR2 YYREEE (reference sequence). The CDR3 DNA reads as TGTGCCAGCAGCTTGTACCCGAGCGGCACCGGGGAGCTGTTTTTT. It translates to CASSLYPSGTGELFF.

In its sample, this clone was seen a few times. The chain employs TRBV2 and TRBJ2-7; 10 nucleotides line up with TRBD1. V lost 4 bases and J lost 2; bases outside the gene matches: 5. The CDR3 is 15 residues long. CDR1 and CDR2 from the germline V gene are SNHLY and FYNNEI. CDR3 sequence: CASSGDRGATYEQYF. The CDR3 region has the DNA TGTGCCAGCAGTGGGGACAGGGGAGCGACCTACGAGCAGTACTTC.

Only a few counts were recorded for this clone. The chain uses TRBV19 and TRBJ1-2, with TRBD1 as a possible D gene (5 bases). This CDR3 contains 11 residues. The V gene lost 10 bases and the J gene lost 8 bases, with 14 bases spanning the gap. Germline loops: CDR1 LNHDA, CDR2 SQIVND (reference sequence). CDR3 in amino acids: CATQGRFGYTF. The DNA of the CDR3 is TGTGCCACTCAGGGTCGCTTCGGCTACACCTTC. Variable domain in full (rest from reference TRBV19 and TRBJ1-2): DGGITQSPKYLFRKEGQNVTLSCEQNLNHDAMYWYRQDPGQGLRLIYYSQIVNDFQKGDIAEGYSVSREKKESFPLTVTSAQKNPTAFYLCATQGRFGYTFGSGTRLTVV.

In nucleotides, the CDR3 is TGCGCCAGCAGCGAACTCCCCCTAGCGGGACCAGATACGCAGTATTTT. Translation gives CASSELPLAGPDTQYF. The chain couples TRBV5-1 to TRBJ2-3, with 9 bases fitting TRBD2. Germline-derived CDR1 and CDR2 are SGHRS and YFSETQ. The CDR3 has 16 residues. V lost 4 bases and J lost 4; bases outside the gene matches: 10.

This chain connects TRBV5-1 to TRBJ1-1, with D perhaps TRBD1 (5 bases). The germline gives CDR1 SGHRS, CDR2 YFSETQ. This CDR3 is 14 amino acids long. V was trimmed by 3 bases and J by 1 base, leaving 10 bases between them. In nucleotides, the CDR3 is TGCGCCAGCAGCTGGGGGGAGGAGAACACTGAAGCTTTCTTT. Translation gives CASSWGEENTEAFF.